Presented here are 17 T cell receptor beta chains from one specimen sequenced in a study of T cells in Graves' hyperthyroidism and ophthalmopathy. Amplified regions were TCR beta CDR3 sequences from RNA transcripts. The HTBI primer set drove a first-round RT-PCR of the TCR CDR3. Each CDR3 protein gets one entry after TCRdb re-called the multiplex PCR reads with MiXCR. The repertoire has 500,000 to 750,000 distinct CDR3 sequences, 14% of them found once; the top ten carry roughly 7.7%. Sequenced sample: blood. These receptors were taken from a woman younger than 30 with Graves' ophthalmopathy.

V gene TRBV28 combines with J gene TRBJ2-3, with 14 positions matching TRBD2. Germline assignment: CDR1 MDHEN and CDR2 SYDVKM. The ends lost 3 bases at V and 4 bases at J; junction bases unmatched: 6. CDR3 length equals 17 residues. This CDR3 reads CASSLWTSGRWADTQYF. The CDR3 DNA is TGTGCCAGCAGTTTGTGGACTAGCGGGAGGTGGGCAGATACGCAGTATTTT.

CDR3 residues: CASSISGYTEAFF. CDR3 DNA sequence: TGTGCCAGTAGTATTTCCGGGTACACTGAAGCTTTCTTT. The chain combines TRBV19 with TRBJ1-1, with unresolved D. The CDR3 is 13 residues long. CDR1 is LNHDA, CDR2 SQIVND, per germline (reference sequence). V was pared by 3 bases and J by 3 bases, with 8 bases between. The full variable domain, in which reference TRBV19 and TRBJ1-1 provide the parts outside the CDR3, is DGGITQSPKYLFRKEGQNVTLSCEQNLNHDAMYWYRQDPGQGLRLIYYSQIVNDFQKGDIAEGYSVSREKKESFPLTVTSAQKNPTAFYLCASSISGYTEAFFGQGTRLTVV.

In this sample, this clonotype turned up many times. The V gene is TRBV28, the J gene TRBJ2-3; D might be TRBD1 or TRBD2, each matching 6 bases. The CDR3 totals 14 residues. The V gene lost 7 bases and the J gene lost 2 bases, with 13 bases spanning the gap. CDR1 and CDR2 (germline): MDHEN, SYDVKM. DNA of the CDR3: TGTGCCAGCACCTCCGGGGGCCTCACAGATACGCAGTATTTT. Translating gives CASTSGGLTDTQYF.

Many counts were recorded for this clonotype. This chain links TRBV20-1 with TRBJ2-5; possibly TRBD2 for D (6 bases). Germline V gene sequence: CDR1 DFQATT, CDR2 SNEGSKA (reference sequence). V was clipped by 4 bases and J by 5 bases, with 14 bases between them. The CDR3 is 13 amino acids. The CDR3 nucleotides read TGCAGTGCTACGCGGTGGGAGGAGGAGACCCAGTACTTC. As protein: CSATRWEEETQYF.

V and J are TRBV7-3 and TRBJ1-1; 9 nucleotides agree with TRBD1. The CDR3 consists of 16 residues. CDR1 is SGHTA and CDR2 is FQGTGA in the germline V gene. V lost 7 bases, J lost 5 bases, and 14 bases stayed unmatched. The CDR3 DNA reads TGTGCCAGCACCTCAGGCACAGGGGGCGCGGGGACTGAAGCTTTCTTT. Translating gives CASTSGTGGAGTEAFF.

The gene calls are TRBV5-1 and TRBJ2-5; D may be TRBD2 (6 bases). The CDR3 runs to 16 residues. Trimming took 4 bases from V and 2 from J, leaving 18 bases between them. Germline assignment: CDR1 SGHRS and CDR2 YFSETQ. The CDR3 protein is CASSLSPGLSQETQYF. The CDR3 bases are TGCGCCAGCAGCCTATCACCGGGACTGTCTCAAGAGACCCAGTACTTC.

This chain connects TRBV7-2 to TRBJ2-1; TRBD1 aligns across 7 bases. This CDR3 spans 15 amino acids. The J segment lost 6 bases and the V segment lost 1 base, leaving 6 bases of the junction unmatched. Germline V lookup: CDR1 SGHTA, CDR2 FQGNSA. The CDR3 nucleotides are TGTGCCAGCAGCTTAGGTGCCGGGACAGTCAATGAGCAGTTCTTC. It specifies CASSLGAGTVNEQFF.

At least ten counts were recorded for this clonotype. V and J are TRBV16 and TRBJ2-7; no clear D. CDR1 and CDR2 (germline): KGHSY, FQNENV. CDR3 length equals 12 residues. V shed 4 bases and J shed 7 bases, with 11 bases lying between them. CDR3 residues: CASSPTVGEQYF. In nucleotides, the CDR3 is TGTGCCAGCAGCCCTACGGTGGGGGAGCAGTACTTC.

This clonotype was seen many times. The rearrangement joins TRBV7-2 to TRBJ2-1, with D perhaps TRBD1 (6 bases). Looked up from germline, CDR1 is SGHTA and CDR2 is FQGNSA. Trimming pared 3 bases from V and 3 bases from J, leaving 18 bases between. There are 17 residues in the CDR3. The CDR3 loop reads CASSFSPPQGIYNEQFF. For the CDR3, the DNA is TGTGCCAGCAGCTTCAGTCCCCCACAGGGTATCTACAATGAGCAGTTCTTC.

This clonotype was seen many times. CDR3 protein: CASSPLASSTDTQYF. DNA of the CDR3: TGTGCCAGCTCACCACTAGCGTCTAGCACAGATACGCAGTATTTT. V and J are TRBV18 and TRBJ2-3; TRBD2 is a possible D gene (5 bases). This CDR3 contains 15 residues. CDR1 KGHSH and CDR2 LQKENI come from the germline V gene. The ends were cut back, 1 base at V and 0 bases at J, with 8 bases in the middle.

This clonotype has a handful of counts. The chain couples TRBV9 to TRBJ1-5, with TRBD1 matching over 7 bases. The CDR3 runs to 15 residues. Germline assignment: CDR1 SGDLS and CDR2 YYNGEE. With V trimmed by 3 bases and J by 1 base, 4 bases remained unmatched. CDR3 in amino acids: CASSETGRSNQPQHF. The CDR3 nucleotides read TGTGCCAGCAGCGAGACAGGGAGGAGCAATCAGCCCCAGCATTTT.

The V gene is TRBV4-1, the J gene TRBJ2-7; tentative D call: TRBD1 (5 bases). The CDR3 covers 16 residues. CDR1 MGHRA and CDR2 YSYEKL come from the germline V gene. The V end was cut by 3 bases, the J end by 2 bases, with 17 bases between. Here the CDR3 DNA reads TGCGCCAGCAGCCACCTTGGACGGACACCCGCCTACGAGCAGTACTTC. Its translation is CASSHLGRTPAYEQYF.

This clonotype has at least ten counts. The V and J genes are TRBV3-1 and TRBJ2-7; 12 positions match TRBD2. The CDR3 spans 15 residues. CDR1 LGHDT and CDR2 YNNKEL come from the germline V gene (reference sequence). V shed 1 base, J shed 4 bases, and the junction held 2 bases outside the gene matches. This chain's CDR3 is CASSQGTSGIYEQYF. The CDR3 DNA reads TGTGCCAGCAGCCAAGGGACTAGCGGGATTTACGAGCAGTACTTC.

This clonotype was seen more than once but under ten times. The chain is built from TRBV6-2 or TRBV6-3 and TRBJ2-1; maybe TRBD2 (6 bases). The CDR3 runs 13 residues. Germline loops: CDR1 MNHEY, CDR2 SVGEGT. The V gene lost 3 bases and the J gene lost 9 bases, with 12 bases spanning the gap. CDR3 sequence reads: CASSYAGRIEQFF. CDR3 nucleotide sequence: TGTGCCAGCAGTTATGCGGGAAGAATTGAGCAGTTCTTC.

CDR3 in DNA: TGTGCCAGCAGCTTTAGCTCCTCCATCGGTGGCAATCAGCCCCAGCATTTT. It codes for CASSFSSSIGGNQPQHF. The V call is TRBV5-6, the J call TRBJ1-5, with D hard to call. The germline V gene encodes CDR1 SGHDT and CDR2 YYEEEE. Deletions cut 2 bases from V and 2 bases from J, with 17 bases between. This CDR3 has 17 residues.

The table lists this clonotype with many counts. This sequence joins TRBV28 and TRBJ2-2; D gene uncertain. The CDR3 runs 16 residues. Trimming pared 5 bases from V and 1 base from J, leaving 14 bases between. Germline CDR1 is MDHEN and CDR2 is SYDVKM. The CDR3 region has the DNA TGTGCCAGCAGTCCGCCGTCGGAGCTGAACACCGGGGAGCTGTTTTTT. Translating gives CASSPPSELNTGELFF.

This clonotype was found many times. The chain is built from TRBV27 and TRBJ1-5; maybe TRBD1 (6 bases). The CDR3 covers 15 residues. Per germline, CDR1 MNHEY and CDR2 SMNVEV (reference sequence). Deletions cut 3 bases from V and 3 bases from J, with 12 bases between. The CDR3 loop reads CASSLHTGINQPQHF. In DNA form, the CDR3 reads TGTGCCAGCAGTTTGCATACAGGGATCAATCAGCCCCAGCATTTT.